The 5 T cell receptor beta chains below all came from one sample that was sequenced in a study of shared clonotypes between healthy human individuals. The method was immunoSEQ multiplex PCR; TCRdb's version includes in-frame clones alone and lacks a portion of them. The sample records about 500,000 clones, approximately 80% being singletons. Sequenced: PBMCs. All receptors derive from a woman aged 40-49 years in good health. Some clones in this sample may be carry-over from other donors' samples.

The chain uses TRBV4-1 and TRBJ2-2; D is uncertain. Between the trimmed V and J ends, which lost 0 bases and 4 bases, there was a span of 3 bases. Germline V CDR1 and CDR2: MGHRA, YSYEKL. This CDR3 comprises 13 residues. DNA of the CDR3: TGCGCCAGCAGCCAAGACATCACCGGGGAGCTGTTTTTT. Translating gives CASSQDITGELFF.

This clone was counted once. The J gene is TRBJ1-1, the V gene TRBV29-1, with D unresolved. CDR1 SQVTM and CDR2 ANQGSEA come from the germline V gene. The CDR3 length is 13 residues. The germline V and J ends were trimmed by 5 bases and 3 bases, with 13 bases remaining between them. The CDR3 DNA sequence: TGCAGCGTTATTCCAGATCCGGACACTGAAGCTTTCTTT. It yields the protein CSVIPDPDTEAFF.

This clone was observed a handful of times. The chain employs TRBV29-1 and TRBJ2-7; 7 nucleotides align to TRBD2. CDR3 length: 14 amino acids. J gave up 3 bases and V 6 bases, and 11 bases lay outside the gene matches. Germline-derived CDR1 and CDR2 are SQVTM and ANQGSEA. The CDR3 nucleotides read TGCAGCGTAAAAACCCCCCGCGGGGGCTACGAGCAGTACTTC. Translating it yields CSVKTPRGGYEQYF.

This chain uses TRBV29-1 with TRBJ1-1; D unresolved. CDR1 is SQVTM and CDR2 is ANQGSEA in the germline V gene. The CDR3 is made up of 13 amino acids. Trimming cost V 3 bases and J 1 base, with 9 bases left between them. The CDR3 nucleotides read TGCAGCGTTGAGGGAGAATCGAACACTGAAGCTTTCTTT. Translated: CSVEGESNTEAFF.

The genes are TRBV5-1 and TRBJ1-1; D possibly corresponds to TRBD1 (5 bases). CDR3 length: 15 residues. Germline V gives CDR1 SGHRS, CDR2 YFSETQ. The V gene lost 5 bases and the J gene lost 3 bases, with 17 bases spanning the gap. CDR3 bases: TGCGCCAGCAGTAGAGAGGGGAGGATGGACACTGAAGCTTTCTTT. It yields the protein CASSREGRMDTEAFF.